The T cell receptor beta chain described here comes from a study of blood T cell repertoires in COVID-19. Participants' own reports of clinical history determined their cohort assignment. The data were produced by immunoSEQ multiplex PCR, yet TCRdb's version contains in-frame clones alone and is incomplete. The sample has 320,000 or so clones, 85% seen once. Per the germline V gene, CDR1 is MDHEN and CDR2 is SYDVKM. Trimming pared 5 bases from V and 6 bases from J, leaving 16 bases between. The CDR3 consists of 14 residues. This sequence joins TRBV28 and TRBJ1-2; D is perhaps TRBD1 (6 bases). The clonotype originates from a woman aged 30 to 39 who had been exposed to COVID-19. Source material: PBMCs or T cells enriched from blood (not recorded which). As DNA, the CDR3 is TGTGCCAGCAGTGCCGGACAGTTTTTGGATGGCTACACCTTC. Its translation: CASSAGQFLDGYTF.